This T cell receptor (beta chain) was identified in a study of blood T cell repertoires in COVID-19. This clone showed up just a few times. The CDR3 loop spans 14 amino acids. Losses at the gene ends were 6 bases for V and 4 bases for J; bases not matched to a gene: 7. Germline lookup yields CDR1 LNHDA and CDR2 SQIVND (reference sequence). Per the original methods: How many nucleated cells were present was estimated from reference gene primer amplification. The protocol was immunoSEQ multiplex PCR, while the TCRdb copy is restricted to in-frame clones and leaves out a portion. V, J and clone size were drawn from that table, and D and trimming were deduced from the DNA. The sample includes approximately 110,000 clones, about three quarters of them seen just once.

The chain combines TRBV19 with TRBJ1-1; 8 bases are shared with TRBD1. Sequencing was performed on peripheral blood. This clonotype was sampled from a human donor in a cohort sampled during active or convalescent COVID-19. CDR3 DNA: TGTGCCAGTAGACATTCAGGGGGCGTCACTGAAGCTTTCTTT. As protein: CASRHSGGVTEAFF.